These 27 T cell receptor beta chains share one sample of origin, sequenced in a study of cytomegalovirus exposure and HLA in healthy donors. The PCR was carried out with 60 Vbeta primers and 13 Jbeta primers. The data were produced by immunoSEQ multiplex PCR, yet TCRdb's version contains in-frame clones alone and is incomplete. The sample has about 160,000 clones; around 75% are singletons. The sample consisted of PBMCs. Receptor source: a female donor in good health and CMV-seronegative.

CDR3 nucleotide sequence: TGTGCCAGCAGCTCTAGCGGGAGGAAAGAGACCCAGTACTTC. It specifies CASSSSGRKETQYF. The chain has TRBV7-2 and TRBJ2-5; 11 bases are shared with TRBD2. Germline lookup yields CDR1 SGHTA and CDR2 FQGNSA. The CDR3 consists of 14 residues. The ends lost 4 bases at V and 3 bases at J; junction bases unmatched: 1.

This clone has a single count. This chain connects TRBV5-4 to TRBJ2-6; D uncertain. Germline CDR1 is SGHNT and CDR2 is YYREEE (reference sequence). This CDR3 has 14 amino acids. Trimming took off 5 bases at V and 0 bases at J, with 6 bases between the two ends. DNA of the CDR3: TGTGCCAGCAGTCTCCCCTCTGGGGCCAACGTCCTGACTTTC. Amino acid sequence: CASSLPSGANVLTF.

The rearrangement links TRBV6-5 to TRBJ2-5; 11 nucleotides line up with TRBD1. The J call is uncertain, as TRBJ2-7 better fits the DNA end. The CDR3 runs to 14 residues. Germline V lookup: CDR1 MNHEY, CDR2 SVGAGI. The CDR3 reads CASRSGTGGYEQYF. CDR3 nucleotides: TGTGCCAGCAGGTCCGGGACAGGGGGGTACGAGCAGTACTTC.

The chain joins TRBV28 to TRBJ1-4; the match to TRBD1 covers 9 bases. V shed 4 bases, J shed 4 bases, and the junction held 7 bases outside the gene matches. This CDR3 comprises 16 residues. CDR1 and CDR2 from the germline V gene are MDHEN and SYDVKM. The CDR3 protein is CASSSYPGQGNEKLFF. The CDR3 DNA is TGTGCCAGCAGTTCCTATCCGGGACAGGGTAATGAAAAACTGTTTTTT.

The rearrangement uses TRBV7-3 and TRBJ2-3; 7 nucleotides line up with TRBD1. This CDR3 has 16 amino acids. Germline V gives CDR1 SGHTA, CDR2 FQGTGA. Losses at the gene ends were 3 bases for V and 2 bases for J; bases not matched to a gene: 8. The CDR3 loop is CASSLTGTANTDTQYF. CDR3 nucleotide sequence: TGTGCCAGCAGCTTGACCGGGACAGCAAACACAGATACGCAGTATTTT.

This clone has a handful of counts. V and J are TRBV4-3 and TRBJ2-1; maybe TRBD2 (6 bases). This CDR3 is 16 amino acids long. Germline CDR1 and CDR2: LGHNA and YSLEER. Trimming left V 0 bases short and J 4 bases short, with 13 bases between. CDR3 nucleotides: TGCGCCAGCAGCCAAGATAGGGCGGGGTGGTACAATGAGCAGTTCTTC. This sequence encodes CASSQDRAGWYNEQFF.

This clone was found once. The rearrangement links TRBV9 to TRBJ2-1; TRBD2 aligns across 7 bases. The CDR3 covers 14 residues. Germline trimming cut 4 bases from V and 8 bases from J; bases unmatched to any gene: 9. The germline V gene has CDR1 SGDLS and CDR2 YYNGEE. CDR3 DNA sequence: TGTGCCAGCAGCCCGGGGGGTAGTTGGGATGAGCAGTTCTTC. As protein: CASSPGGSWDEQFF. Together with reference TRBV9 and TRBJ2-1, the CDR3 gives the full variable domain: DSGVTQTPKHLITATGQRVTLRCSPRSGDLSVYWYQQSLDQGLQFLIQYYNGEERAKGNILERFSAQQFPDLHSELNLSSLELGDSALYFCASSPGGSWDEQFFGPGTRLTVL.

In regard to this clone: The identical CDR3 is also encoded by other nucleotide sequences in the sample. V usage is TRBV19 and J usage is TRBJ1-4, with TRBD1 matching 8 bases. This CDR3 has 14 residues. Germline-derived CDR1 and CDR2 are LNHDA and SQIVND (reference sequence). Trimming cost V 1 base and J 7 bases; bases outside gene matches: 2. CDR3: CASSIGTGSEKLFF. CDR3 bases: TGTGCCAGTAGTATAGGGACAGGGAGTGAAAAACTGTTTTTT.

This clone has only one observation. The chain recombines TRBV28 with TRBJ1-2; 9 nucleotides align to TRBD1. Germline V gene data show CDR1 as MDHEN and CDR2 as SYDVKM. Germline trimming cut 4 bases from V and 7 bases from J; bases unmatched to any gene: 4. The CDR3 loop spans 13 amino acids. The CDR3 DNA sequence: TGTGCCAGCAGTTCTGGGACAGGGAGTGGCTACACCTTC. It is translated as CASSSGTGSGYTF.

The chain links TRBV7-2 to TRBJ2-1, with D perhaps matching TRBD1 (5 bases). The V and J ends lost 1 base and 10 bases respectively, with 11 bases between them. Per germline, CDR1 SGHTA and CDR2 FQGNSA. This CDR3 contains 13 residues. This CDR3 is CASSLGVRQEQFF. In DNA form, the CDR3 reads TGTGCCAGCAGCTTAGGTGTACGACAGGAGCAGTTCTTC.

The chain couples TRBV4-1 to TRBJ1-4; D is undetermined. The germline V and J ends were trimmed by 7 bases and 11 bases, with 17 bases remaining between them. Germline CDR1 reads MGHRA; CDR2 reads YSYEKL. The CDR3 length is 13 residues. The CDR3 sequence: CASTWTPGEKLFF. CDR3 in DNA: TGCGCCAGCACCTGGACCCCTGGGGAGAAACTGTTTTTT.

The chain joins TRBV19 to TRBJ2-7, with 14 bases matching TRBD2. CDR1 and CDR2 from the germline V gene are LNHDA and SQIVND (reference sequence). The V segment lost 4 bases and the J segment 7 bases; nucleotides outside the gene matches: 3. The CDR3 is 14 residues long. The CDR3 protein is CASSTGTSGGEQYF. The CDR3 coding sequence is TGTGCCAGTAGTACCGGGACTAGCGGGGGAGAGCAGTACTTC.

The gene calls are TRBV4-1 and TRBJ2-3; perhaps TRBD2 as D (6 bases). V was cut by 4 bases and J by 4 bases, with 15 bases left in between. From germline, CDR1 is MGHRA and CDR2 YSYEKL. This CDR3 contains 15 residues. CDR3 in DNA: TGCGCCAGCAGCCCAGTTCCGGGGGAGGCAGATACGCAGTATTTT. This encodes CASSPVPGEADTQYF.

The chain employs TRBV30 and TRBJ1-5, with TRBD1 matching 7 bases. Trimming at V came to 3 bases and at J to 4 bases, leaving 3 bases not matched to a gene. Germline V gene sequence: CDR1 GTSNPN, CDR2 SVGIG (reference sequence). The CDR3 spans 13 residues. The CDR3 here is CAWRGTDNQPQHF. CDR3 in DNA: TGTGCCTGGAGAGGGACAGATAATCAGCCCCAGCATTTT.

This chain links TRBV6-6 with TRBJ2-5; D possibly corresponds to TRBD1 (6 bases). The germline V gene encodes CDR1 MNHNY and CDR2 SVGAGI (reference sequence). There are 12 residues in the CDR3. The ends were cut back, 6 bases at V and 5 bases at J, with 10 bases in the middle. The CDR3 DNA is TGTGCCAGCAGCCCGAGGGGGGAGACCCAGTACTTC. Translated: CASSPRGETQYF.

The rearrangement joins TRBV29-1 to TRBJ1-2, with D uncertain. With 3 bases removed from V and 0 bases from J, the gap between germline ends came to 8 bases. Germline V gene data show CDR1 as SQVTM and CDR2 as ANQGSEA. The CDR3 runs 13 residues. This CDR3 is CSVDRVPNYGYTF. CDR3 nucleotides: TGCAGCGTTGATAGAGTCCCTAACTATGGCTACACCTTC.

This clone turned up a few times. The V gene is TRBV6-5, the J gene TRBJ1-6, with D hard to call. Germline CDR1 and CDR2: MNHEY and SVGAGI. The CDR3 sequence is 14 residues long. Trimming took off 2 bases at V and 10 bases at J, with 12 bases between the two ends. The CDR3 reads CASSYLVPSSPLHF. The CDR3 nucleotides are TGTGCCAGCAGTTACCTCGTCCCTAGCTCACCCCTCCACTTT.

This rearrangement joins TRBV11-2 to TRBJ2-1, with a tentative D call TRBD2 (6 bases). The CDR3 totals 16 residues. CDR1 is SGHAT and CDR2 is FQNNGV in the germline V gene. V lost 1 base and J 3 bases, leaving 13 bases between the germline ends. As DNA, the CDR3 is TGTGCCAGCAGCTTAGGGACCGGGGGAGGCTACAATGAGCAGTTCTTC. Residues: CASSLGTGGGYNEQFF.

The rearrangement links TRBV15 to TRBJ1-2; 8 nucleotides line up with TRBD1. The CDR3 extends over 16 amino acids. Germline CDR1 LNHNV, CDR2 YYDKDF (reference sequence). Unmatched junction bases numbered 12, after V lost 1 base and J lost 8 bases. The CDR3 spells CATSRVSRSRGQGYTF. In DNA form, the CDR3 reads TGTGCCACCAGCAGAGTCTCGCGGAGCAGGGGGCAGGGCTACACCTTC. Supplemented by reference TRBV15 and TRBJ1-2, the full variable domain reads DAMVIQNPRYQVTQFGKPVTLSCSQTLNHNVMYWYQQKSSQAPKLLFHYYDKDFNNEADTPDNFQSRRPNTSFCFLDIRSPGLGDTAMYLCATSRVSRSRGQGYTFGSGTRLTVV.

V gene TRBV7-3 combines with J gene TRBJ2-1, with a weak D call TRBD2 (6 bases). The CDR3 length is 16 residues. The V end lost 1 base, the J end lost 4 bases, and 14 bases lay between the germline ends. Germline V CDR1 and CDR2: SGHTA, FQGTGA. The CDR3 DNA sequence: TGTGCCAGCAGCTTAAGGGGCGGGGATAAGTACAATGAGCAGTTCTTC. It yields the protein CASSLRGGDKYNEQFF.

V usage is TRBV4-2 and J usage is TRBJ2-5; 7 positions match TRBD2. V shed 4 bases and J 1 base; nucleotides not matched to a gene: 6. CDR1 is LGHNA and CDR2 is YNFKEQ in the germline V gene. CDR3 length: 15 residues. CDR3 nucleotide sequence: TGTGCCAGCAGCCTCGGGTTAGCGGGCCAAGAGACCCAGTACTTC. The encoded protein is CASSLGLAGQETQYF.

V gene TRBV5-1 combines with J gene TRBJ2-7; 8 nucleotides agree with TRBD1. The germline gives CDR1 SGHRS, CDR2 YFSETQ. The J segment lost 5 bases and the V segment lost 3 bases, leaving 7 bases of the junction unmatched. CDR3 length: 14 residues. CDR3 region: CASSWLDRADEQYF. CDR3 in DNA: TGCGCCAGCAGCTGGCTGGACAGGGCGGACGAGCAGTACTTC.

The count of this clone is one. The rearrangement links TRBV7-2 to TRBJ2-1, with TRBD1 as a possible D gene (6 bases). Between the trimmed V and J ends, which lost 3 bases and 9 bases, there was a span of 15 bases. The CDR3 contains 14 residues. CDR1 is SGHTA and CDR2 is FQGNSA in the germline V gene. The CDR3 region is CASSLNAGTIEQFF. The CDR3 DNA follows: TGTGCCAGCAGCTTGAACGCCGGGACAATTGAGCAGTTCTTC.

The V gene is TRBV4-3, the J gene TRBJ2-1, with 10 bases identical to TRBD1. Looked up from germline, CDR1 is LGHNA and CDR2 is YSLEER. V gave up 2 bases and J gave up 2 bases; unmatched junction bases: 6. This CDR3 contains 17 residues. CDR3 region: CASSQTGTGVTYNEQFF. The CDR3 DNA reads as TGCGCCAGCAGCCAAACCGGGACAGGGGTCACCTACAATGAGCAGTTCTTC.

V gene TRBV4-1 combines with J gene TRBJ1-1, with D unclear. Trimming pared 1 base from V and 2 bases from J, leaving 8 bases between. The CDR3 runs to 14 residues. Germline CDR1 reads MGHRA; CDR2 reads YSYEKL. The CDR3 loop is CASSQASVNTEAFF. CDR3 DNA sequence: TGCGCCAGCAGCCAAGCTTCCGTAAACACTGAAGCTTTCTTT.

CDR3 sequence (DNA): TGTGCCACCAGGGACAGGGATAATTCACCCCTCCACTTT. This translates into CATRDRDNSPLHF. The chain joins TRBV2 to TRBJ1-6; 9 bases are shared with TRBD1. CDR1 SNHLY and CDR2 FYNNEI come from the germline V gene. This CDR3 spans 13 amino acids. J lost 5 bases, V lost 10 bases, and 3 bases had no gene match.

This chain links TRBV6-1 with TRBJ2-7; 8 nucleotides align to TRBD2. CDR3 length equals 15 residues. Germline values: CDR1 MNHNS, CDR2 SASEGT. V lost 6 bases to trimming and J lost 2 bases; unmatched junction nucleotides: 9. CDR3 DNA sequence: TGTGCCAGCAGCCAAAGCGGGGGCGTTACCTACGAGCAGTACTTC. Protein sequence: CASSQSGGVTYEQYF.